This T cell receptor (beta chain) was found in a study of T cell repertoires in cytomegalovirus infection. Study as a whole: It was the public TCR beta signatures that indicated both CMV infection and matching HLA type.

MiXCR, applied by TCRdb to the reads, yields one record per CDR3 protein. The table lists 230,000 or so distinct CDR3 sequences, over 15% of them singletons. This clonotype occurred many times. Its target is unknown. General study findings and limits: The cumulative frequency of public TCR beta families distinguished individuals who carried CMV together with the relevant HLA. The ex vivo response was dominated by HLA-C-restricted CMV-specific TCR beta clonotypes.

The germline CDR1 and CDR2 sequences are SGHVS and FQNEAQ. Trimming removed 1 base from V and 0 bases from J, with 27 bases in between. This CDR3 region has 21 residues. J is TRBJ2-5 and V is TRBV7-8; weak D call: TRBD1 (6 bases). This receptor was identified in a human donor in good health (CMV status not recorded). Some clones in this sample may be carry-over from other donors' samples. The specimen was CD8+ T cells from PBMCs. Here the CDR3 reads CASSLDRDLRQAPRYQETQYF. The CDR3 DNA reads as TGTGCCAGCAGCTTAGATCGGGATCTTAGACAGGCCCCTCGGTACCAAGAGACCCAGTACTTC.